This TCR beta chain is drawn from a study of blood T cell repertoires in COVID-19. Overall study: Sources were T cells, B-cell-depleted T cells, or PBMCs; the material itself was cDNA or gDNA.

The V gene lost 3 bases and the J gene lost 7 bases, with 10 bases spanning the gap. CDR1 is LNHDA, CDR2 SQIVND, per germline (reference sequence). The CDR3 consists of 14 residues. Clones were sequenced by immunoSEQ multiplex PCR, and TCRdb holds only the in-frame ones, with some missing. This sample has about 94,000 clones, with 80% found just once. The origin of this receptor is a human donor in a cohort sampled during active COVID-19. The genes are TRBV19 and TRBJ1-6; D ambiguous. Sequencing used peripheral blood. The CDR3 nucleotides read TGTGCCAGTAGTATTGGCAAGAGGAATTCACCCCTCCACTTT. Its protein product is CASSIGKRNSPLHF.